The 27 T cell receptor beta chains given below trace back to one sample, sequenced in a study of blood T cell repertoires in COVID-19. Profiled with immunoSEQ multiplex PCR; TCRdb holds only in-frame clones, not every one. Of around 170,000 clones listed, approximately 79% are singletons. Sequencing was done on a sample of peripheral blood. The receptors were sampled from a man younger than 40 with active or convalescent COVID-19.

V is TRBV7-9 and J is TRBJ1-1; unclear D gene. This CDR3 comprises 13 residues. The V and J ends lost 6 bases and 5 bases respectively, with 13 bases between them. Per the germline V gene, CDR1 is SEHNR and CDR2 is FQNEAQ (reference sequence). The DNA for the CDR3 is TGTGCCAGCAGGGAGGTGAGCCGGACTGAAGCTTTCTTT. It codes for CASREVSRTEAFF.

The chain uses TRBV3-1 (or the pseudogene TRBV3-2) and TRBJ1-1; TRBD1 matches 9 bases. The CDR3 runs 14 residues. V lost 4 bases, J lost 9 bases, and 9 bases stayed unmatched. Germline V gene lookup returns CDR1 LGHDT and CDR2 YNNKEL (reference sequence). CDR3: CASSLLRDRVKAFF. The CDR3 DNA sequence: TGTGCCAGCAGCCTACTACGGGACAGGGTGAAAGCTTTCTTT.

The chain has TRBV3-1 (or the pseudogene TRBV3-2) and TRBJ2-1; 7 bases map to TRBD1. J was trimmed by 4 bases and V by 4 bases; bases with no gene match: 7. The CDR3 contains 15 residues. CDR1 LGHDT and CDR2 YNNKEL come from the germline V gene (reference sequence). This chain's CDR3 is CASSPQGQTYNEQFF. In DNA form, the CDR3 reads TGTGCCAGCAGCCCGCAGGGACAGACGTACAATGAGCAGTTCTTC.

This clone was observed a single time. The V call is TRBV25-1, the J call TRBJ2-3; D might be TRBD2 (5 bases). The germline CDR1 and CDR2 sequences are MGHDK and SYGVNS. The CDR3 loop spans 16 amino acids. The V end was cut by 1 base, the J end by 2 bases, with 13 bases between. For the CDR3, the DNA is TGTGCCAGCAGTGAATCTGAGTTCGGGGTCACAGATACGCAGTATTTT. This gives the protein CASSESEFGVTDTQYF.

The sample holds one count of this clone. The chain joins TRBV11-3 to TRBJ1-5; D not resolved. Germline values: CDR1 SGHNT, CDR2 YENEEA. The V end lost 5 bases, the J end lost 5 bases, and 10 bases lay between the germline ends. The CDR3 consists of 13 residues. The CDR3 DNA is TGTGCCAGCAGCCCTGGCCTCCATCAGCCCCAGCATTTT. It encodes CASSPGLHQPQHF.

The rearrangement joins TRBV27 to TRBJ2-2, with D possibly TRBD1 on 6 matching bases. Germline V gene sequence: CDR1 MNHEY, CDR2 SMNVEV (reference sequence). The length of the CDR3 is 14 residues. V dropped 5 bases and J dropped 4 bases, with 11 bases sitting between them. CDR3 nucleotide sequence: TGTGCCAGCAGTGGGGGCACCGGCACCGGGGAGCTGTTTTTT. Its protein product is CASSGGTGTGELFF.

The chain combines TRBV5-1 with TRBJ2-3; a weak D match, TRBD2 (6 bases). Germline V lookup: CDR1 SGHRS, CDR2 YFSETQ. The length of the CDR3 is 14 residues. The ends were cut back, 2 bases at V and 2 bases at J, with 9 bases in the middle. CDR3 in DNA: TGCGCCAGCAGCTTTAGCGGCCTCACAGATACGCAGTATTTT. Amino acid sequence: CASSFSGLTDTQYF. Full variable domain (missing parts from reference TRBV5-1 and TRBJ2-3): KAGVTQTPRYLIKTRGQQVTLSCSPISGHRSVSWYQQTPGQGLQFLFEYFSETQRNKGNFPGRFSGRQFSNSRSEMNVSTLELGDSALYLCASSFSGLTDTQYFGPGTRLTVL.

The chain employs TRBV2 and TRBJ2-1; D is perhaps TRBD2 (5 bases). The CDR3 runs to 16 residues. The V gene lost 7 bases and the J gene lost 6 bases, with 22 bases spanning the gap. Germline CDR1 SNHLY, CDR2 FYNNEI. CDR3 nucleotides: TGTGCCAGCACCGTTGGACGGACTCTAGCTTCCAATGAGCAGTTCTTC. Its translation: CASTVGRTLASNEQFF.

The V gene is TRBV6-5, the J gene TRBJ1-6; 7 bases agree with TRBD1. V lost 2 bases, J lost 12 bases, and 7 bases stayed unmatched. The CDR3 loop spans 14 amino acids. CDR1 and CDR2 (germline): MNHEY, SVGAGI. The CDR3 region is CASSYKTGNKPLHF. The CDR3 bases are TGTGCCAGCAGTTACAAGACAGGGAATAAACCCCTCCACTTT.

The chain couples TRBV5-1 to TRBJ1-4; D unclear. The CDR3 is made up of 14 amino acids. Germline CDR1 reads SGHRS; CDR2 reads YFSETQ. The V end lost 4 bases, the J end lost 8 bases, and 15 bases lay between the germline ends. CDR3 region: CASSLPSGQEKLFF. The CDR3, as DNA: TGCGCCAGCAGCCTGCCCAGTGGGCAGGAAAAACTGTTTTTT.

The J gene is TRBJ2-3, the V gene TRBV6-5; 7 bases fit TRBD2. The J segment lost 3 bases and the V segment lost 7 bases, leaving 1 base of the junction unmatched. Germline CDR1 reads MNHEY; CDR2 reads SVGAGI. The CDR3 is 12 residues long. The CDR3 region has the DNA TGTGCCAGCAACGGGGGGACAGATACGCAGTATTTT. Amino acid sequence: CASNGGTDTQYF.

The chain combines TRBV6-1 with TRBJ2-1; TRBD2 aligns across 9 bases. From germline, CDR1 is MNHNS and CDR2 SASEGT. V shed 2 bases and J 2 bases; nucleotides not matched to a gene: 4. The CDR3 covers 16 residues. The CDR3 loop reads CASSEKLAGAYNEQFF. The CDR3, as DNA: TGTGCCAGCAGTGAAAAGTTAGCGGGAGCCTACAATGAGCAGTTCTTC.

This clone has only a few counts. This sequence joins TRBV28 and TRBJ1-5; the D gene is possibly TRBD1 (5 bases). This CDR3 contains 17 residues. Per the germline V gene, CDR1 is MDHEN and CDR2 is SYDVKM. Trimming stripped 8 bases from V and 0 bases from J, with 20 bases between. CDR3 loop: CASSGETGLFSNQPQHF. CDR3 DNA: TGTGCCAGCTCGGGGGAAACCGGCCTTTTTAGCAATCAGCCCCAGCATTTT.

The genes are TRBV27 and TRBJ1-1, with 12 bases identical to TRBD1. The CDR3 has 17 amino acids. V lost 7 bases and J lost 7; bases outside the gene matches: 16. Germline CDR1 reads MNHEY; CDR2 reads SMNVEV (reference sequence). The CDR3 DNA sequence: TGTGCCAGCATTCCCCTGGGGACAGGGGGCATGGGGGGTGAAGCTTTCTTT. It specifies CASIPLGTGGMGGEAFF.

In its sample, this clone was seen once. The chain recombines TRBV19 with TRBJ2-6; no clear D gene. Germline CDR1 and CDR2: LNHDA and SQIVND (reference sequence). Trimming removed 9 bases from V and 2 bases from J, with 14 bases in between. CDR3 length equals 15 residues. The CDR3 DNA reads TGTGCCAGCACCCTGAGGTTAACTGGGGCCAACGTCCTGACTTTC. Its translation: CASTLRLTGANVLTF.

The V call is TRBV4-1, the J call TRBJ1-2, with 7 bases aligning to TRBD1. Per germline, CDR1 MGHRA and CDR2 YSYEKL. The CDR3 spans 15 residues. J lost 7 bases, V lost 4 bases, and 12 bases had no gene match. The CDR3 nucleotides are TGCGCCAGCAGCCTACGACAGGGTGAAAGGGCTGGCTACACCTTC. Translated: CASSLRQGERAGYTF.

The V and J genes are TRBV20-1 and TRBJ1-1, with a possible D match to TRBD1 (5 bases). V was trimmed by 1 base and J by 13 bases, leaving 13 bases between them. The CDR3 has 11 residues. Per germline, CDR1 DFQATT and CDR2 SNEGSKA (reference sequence). The CDR3 DNA sequence: TGCAGTGCTAGAGTCCAGGGCGGTGATTTCTTT. Amino acid sequence: CSARVQGGDFF.

This chain connects TRBV19 to TRBJ2-5; 9 nucleotides agree with TRBD2. The junction had 10 bases not matched to a gene; V was cut back by 4 bases and J by 4 bases. CDR1 is LNHDA and CDR2 is SQIVND in the germline V gene (reference sequence). The length of the CDR3 is 16 residues. CDR3 residues: CASSRSSGTGGETQYF. CDR3 nucleotides: TGTGCCAGTAGTAGGTCTAGCGGGACCGGGGGAGAGACCCAGTACTTC.

The chain carries TRBV7-6 and TRBJ1-2, with 7 bases aligning to TRBD1. Looked up from germline, CDR1 is SGHVS and CDR2 is FNYEAQ. This CDR3 spans 18 amino acids. Germline trimming cut 5 bases from V and 8 bases from J; bases unmatched to any gene: 23. Written as DNA, the CDR3 is TGTGCCAGCAGCCGAGACATTCAGCGGCTAGGGGGCGCCGGAGGCTACACCTTC. It is translated as CASSRDIQRLGGAGGYTF.

The chain joins TRBV7-8 to TRBJ2-5; 12 bases are a match to TRBD2. The CDR3 has 17 amino acids. CDR1 and CDR2 (germline): SGHVS, FQNEAQ. With V trimmed by 4 bases and J by 5 bases, 11 bases remained unmatched. The CDR3 sequence is CASSSSTSGGSVETQYF. The CDR3 coding sequence is TGTGCCAGCAGCTCCTCGACTAGCGGGGGTTCGGTGGAGACCCAGTACTTC.

Written as DNA, the CDR3 is TGTGCCAGCAGTGACAACAGGGTGGATGAAAAACTGTTTTTT. Amino acid sequence: CASSDNRVDEKLFF. The chain links TRBV2 to TRBJ1-4; tentative D call: TRBD1 (6 bases). There are 14 residues in the CDR3. The germline V gene encodes CDR1 SNHLY and CDR2 FYNNEI. V gave up 3 bases and J gave up 6 bases, with 11 bases separating them.

CDR3 bases: TGCAGCGCCGATTGGGGGGGGACAGGGACTGAAGCTTTCTTT. Protein product: CSADWGGTGTEAFF. The chain combines TRBV29-1 with TRBJ1-1, with 9 bases identical to TRBD1. V dropped 7 bases and J dropped 5; count of bases not matched to a gene: 11. CDR1 and CDR2 from the germline V gene are SQVTM and ANQGSEA. The CDR3 has 14 amino acids.

The chain couples TRBV11-2 to TRBJ2-5; 8 nucleotides align to TRBD1. Germline CDR1 SGHAT, CDR2 FQNNGV. The CDR3 length is 15 residues. V trimming: 1 base; J trimming: 5 bases; junction bases outside the gene matches: 6. CDR3 residues: CASSLAAGGRETQYF. DNA for the CDR3: TGTGCCAGCAGCTTAGCGGCAGGGGGCAGGGAGACCCAGTACTTC.

The chain has TRBV5-1 and TRBJ1-1, with a weak D call TRBD1 (5 bases). The V gene's germline CDR1 is SGHRS and CDR2 YFSETQ. V shed 0 bases and J shed 1 base, with 10 bases lying between them. The CDR3 length is 15 residues. CDR3 bases: TGCGCCAGCAGCTTGGGGGTGACAGAGAACACTGAAGCTTTCTTT. It specifies CASSLGVTENTEAFF.

The CDR3 here is CASSRRGGNGYTF. Here the CDR3 DNA reads TGTGCCAGCAGTCGTAGAGGGGGTAATGGCTACACCTTC. V is TRBV14 and J is TRBJ1-2; the D gene is possibly TRBD1 (6 bases). Germline V gives CDR1 SGHDN, CDR2 FVKESK. The CDR3 totals 13 residues. The V end was cut by 6 bases, the J end by 6 bases, with 14 bases between.

The J gene is TRBJ2-1, the V gene TRBV3-1 (or the pseudogene TRBV3-2), with 9 positions matching TRBD2. V lost 1 base, J lost 3 bases, and 1 base stayed unmatched. Germline V lookup: CDR1 LGHDT, CDR2 YNNKEL (reference sequence). The CDR3 is 15 amino acids. The CDR3, as DNA: TGTGCCAGCAGCCAAGTGACTAGCGGCTACAATGAGCAGTTCTTC. Amino acid sequence: CASSQVTSGYNEQFF.

This clone came up a few times. Here the CDR3 reads CASSPGQGNTEAFF. The CDR3 DNA sequence: TGTGCCAGCAGCCCGGGACAGGGGAACACTGAAGCTTTCTTT. This rearrangement joins TRBV7-9 to TRBJ1-1; 9 bases are a match to TRBD1. V gave up 5 bases and J gave up 1 base; unmatched junction bases: 2. The CDR3 runs 14 residues. The V gene's germline CDR1 is SEHNR and CDR2 FQNEAQ (reference sequence).